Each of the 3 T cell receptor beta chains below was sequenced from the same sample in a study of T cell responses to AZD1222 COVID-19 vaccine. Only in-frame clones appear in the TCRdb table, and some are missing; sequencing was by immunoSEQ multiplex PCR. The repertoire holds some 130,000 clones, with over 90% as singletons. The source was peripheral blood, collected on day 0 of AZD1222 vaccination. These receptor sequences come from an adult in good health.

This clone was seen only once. CDR3 protein: CASSPGLSNQPQHF. As DNA, the CDR3 is TGTGCCAGCAGCCCCGGCCTTAGCAATCAGCCCCAGCATTTT. The rearrangement uses TRBV6-2 or TRBV6-3 and TRBJ1-5; D is uncertain. CDR1 and CDR2 (germline): MNHEY, SVGEGT. Trimming removed 6 bases at V and 0 bases at J, with 9 bases between. The CDR3 is 14 amino acids.

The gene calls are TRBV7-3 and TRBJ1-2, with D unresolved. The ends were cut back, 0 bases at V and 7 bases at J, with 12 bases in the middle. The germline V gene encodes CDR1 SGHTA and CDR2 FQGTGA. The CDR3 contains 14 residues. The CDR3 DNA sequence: TGTGCCAGCAGCTTAACCGGTAGTATCTCTGGCTACACCTTC. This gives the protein CASSLTGSISGYTF.

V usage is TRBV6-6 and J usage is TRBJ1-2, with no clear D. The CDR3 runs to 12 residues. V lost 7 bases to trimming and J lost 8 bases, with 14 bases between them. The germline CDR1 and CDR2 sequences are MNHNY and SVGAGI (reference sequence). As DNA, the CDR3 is TGTGCCAGCACCAACCCCTTGAGGGGCTACACCTTC. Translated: CASTNPLRGYTF.